Listed here are 20 T cell receptor beta chains from one sample, sequenced in a study of blood T cell repertoires in COVID-19. This table comes from immunoSEQ multiplex PCR, and its TCRdb copy is limited to in-frame clones, with some not included. The top ten hold 4.2% of the sample, which has about 100,000 clones, 75% to 95% seen once. The sequenced material came from peripheral blood. Source of these receptors: a man younger than 35 with acute or convalescent COVID-19.

The V gene is TRBV6-4, the J gene TRBJ2-1; no firm D call. In germline, CDR1 is MRHNA, CDR2 SNTAGT. V lost 6 bases to trimming and J lost 13 bases, with 13 bases between them. The CDR3 is 11 amino acids. This chain's CDR3 is CASRTGGTQFF. As DNA, the CDR3 is TGTGCCAGCAGGACTGGCGGCACCCAGTTCTTC.

The rearrangement uses TRBV29-1 and TRBJ2-1; D possibly corresponds to TRBD1 (5 bases). The germline V gene has CDR1 SQVTM and CDR2 ANQGSEA. V lost 8 bases and J lost 4, with 15 bases in between. CDR3 length equals 13 residues. The CDR3 DNA reads as TGCAGCATGAATCATGACAGTTACAATGAGCAGTTCTTC. This codes for CSMNHDSYNEQFF.

The chain combines TRBV5-1 with TRBJ1-6, with 7 positions matching TRBD1. The germline V gene has CDR1 SGHRS and CDR2 YFSETQ. V gave up 2 bases and J gave up 8 bases; unmatched junction bases: 4. This CDR3 contains 14 residues. The CDR3 bases are TGCGCCAGCAGCTTTGACAGGGAGGATTCACCCCTCCACTTT. Encoded protein: CASSFDREDSPLHF.

The genes are TRBV6-1 and TRBJ2-1; D unclear. The CDR3 is 15 residues long. Trimming pared 5 bases from V and 0 bases from J, leaving 11 bases between. The germline gives CDR1 MNHNS, CDR2 SASEGT. In nucleotides, the CDR3 is TGTGCCAGCAGTCCCCTAGGTACCTCCTACAATGAGCAGTTCTTC. This codes for CASSPLGTSYNEQFF.

The V gene is TRBV12-5, the J gene TRBJ2-1, with D possibly TRBD2 on 6 matching bases. The CDR3 is 17 residues long. V was cut by 7 bases and J by 0 bases, with 19 bases left in between. Germline CDR1 and CDR2: LGHNT and FRNRAP. The CDR3 DNA sequence: TGTGCTAGTGACACTCACACCGGGGGAGGCTCCTACAATGAGCAGTTCTTC. It encodes CASDTHTGGGSYNEQFF.

The chain is built from TRBV24-1 and TRBJ2-7; TRBD1 matches at 8 bases. CDR3 size: 17 residues. V shed 3 bases, J shed 0 bases, and the junction held 9 bases outside the gene matches. Per germline, CDR1 KGHDR and CDR2 SFDVKD. The CDR3 region has the DNA TGTGCCACCAGTGATGATGTAGCAGGGGGCCACTCCTACGAGCAGTACTTC. Translated, it gives CATSDDVAGGHSYEQYF.

The rearrangement uses TRBV3-1 (or the pseudogene TRBV3-2) and TRBJ1-1; 8 bases agree with TRBD1. The germline V gene has CDR1 LGHDT and CDR2 YNNKEL (reference sequence). V lost 4 bases, J lost 4 bases, and 2 bases stayed unmatched. The CDR3 length is 13 residues. The CDR3 nucleotides read TGTGCCAGCAGCCTAGACAGGGGCACTGAAGCTTTCTTT. This translates into CASSLDRGTEAFF.

V is TRBV5-4 and J is TRBJ1-4, with TRBD1 identical over 7 bases. The CDR3 length is 13 residues. Germline assignment: CDR1 SGHNT and CDR2 YYREEE (reference sequence). V shed 3 bases and J 8 bases; nucleotides not matched to a gene: 4. The CDR3 nucleotides are TGTGCCAGCAGCTGGAGGGGACAGGAAAAACTGTTTTTT. It encodes CASSWRGQEKLFF.

The J gene is TRBJ1-3, the V gene TRBV4-1, with TRBD1 identical over 9 bases. CDR1 and CDR2 from the germline V gene are MGHRA and YSYEKL. V trimming: 0 bases; J trimming: 3 bases; junction bases outside the gene matches: 0. There are 15 residues in the CDR3. CDR3: CASSQEDRGGNTIYF. As DNA, the CDR3 is TGCGCCAGCAGCCAAGAGGACAGGGGTGGAAACACCATATATTTT.

This rearrangement joins TRBV27 to TRBJ1-5; TRBD1 matches 7 bases. V was clipped by 5 bases and J by 3 bases; unmatched bases: 13. From germline, CDR1 is MNHEY and CDR2 SMNVEV (reference sequence). There are 17 residues in the CDR3. The CDR3 here is CASSRRTGTGDNQPQHF. Here the CDR3 DNA reads TGTGCCAGCAGTCGCCGGACGGGTACAGGGGACAATCAGCCCCAGCATTTT.

The CDR3 DNA follows: TGCGCCAGCAGCCATCTAGCGGGCTCCTACAATGAGCAGTTCTTC. Protein product: CASSHLAGSYNEQFF. The J gene is TRBJ2-1, the V gene TRBV4-1; 8 bases match TRBD2. CDR3 length: 15 residues. J was trimmed by 0 bases and V by 3 bases; bases with no gene match: 1. Germline CDR1 is MGHRA and CDR2 is YSYEKL.

The chain carries TRBV27 and TRBJ2-7; possible D gene TRBD1, 6 bases. Germline assignment: CDR1 MNHEY and CDR2 SMNVEV (reference sequence). Trimming took off 4 bases at V and 2 bases at J, with 18 bases between the two ends. This CDR3 has 16 amino acids. Here the CDR3 reads CASSSPEVTGAYEQYF. As DNA, the CDR3 is TGTGCCAGCAGTTCCCCCGAAGTGACAGGAGCCTACGAGCAGTACTTC.

Points on this clone: Other DNA sequences within the sample encode an identical CDR3. The rearrangement uses TRBV9 and TRBJ1-4; 10 bases are shared with TRBD1. V lost 3 bases, J lost 6 bases, and 2 bases stayed unmatched. Per germline, CDR1 SGDLS and CDR2 YYNGEE. This CDR3 region has 14 residues. The CDR3 nucleotides are TGTGCCAGCAGCGCGGGACAGGGGTATGAAAAACTGTTTTTT. Its protein product is CASSAGQGYEKLFF. Looking up the rest from reference TRBV9 and TRBJ1-4 gives the full variable domain: DSGVTQTPKHLITATGQRVTLRCSPRSGDLSVYWYQQSLDQGLQFLIQYYNGEERAKGNILERFSAQQFPDLHSELNLSSLELGDSALYFCASSAGQGYEKLFFGSGTQLSVL.

V and J are TRBV3-1 (or the pseudogene TRBV3-2) and TRBJ1-1; TRBD1 matches at 7 bases. Germline V gene data show CDR1 as LGHDT and CDR2 as YNNKEL (reference sequence). Germline trimming cut 4 bases from V and 5 bases from J; bases unmatched to any gene: 13. The CDR3 extends over 16 amino acids. CDR3 residues: CASSLTGEWGRTEAFF. The DNA of the CDR3 is TGTGCCAGCAGCCTAACAGGGGAGTGGGGACGGACTGAAGCTTTCTTT.

This rearrangement joins TRBV5-1 to TRBJ1-4; TRBD1 is a possible D gene (6 bases). Per the germline V gene, CDR1 is SGHRS and CDR2 is YFSETQ. The CDR3 has 16 amino acids. V lost 1 base to trimming and J lost 5 bases, with 15 bases between them. The CDR3 nucleotides read TGCGCCAGCAGCTTGCAGCAGGGGCAGGGGAATGAAAAACTGTTTTTT. Protein: CASSLQQGQGNEKLFF.

This clone has a handful of counts. V is TRBV18 and J is TRBJ2-5; TRBD1 might be the D (5 bases). The CDR3 loop spans 14 amino acids. Germline V gene data show CDR1 as KGHSH and CDR2 as LQKENI. V lost 1 base, J lost 3 bases, and 9 bases lay in between. The CDR3 spells CASSPRLGEETQYF. The CDR3 DNA follows: TGTGCCAGCTCACCACGGTTAGGGGAAGAGACCCAGTACTTC.

V is TRBV28 and J is TRBJ2-4; D remains unclear. Germline V gene sequence: CDR1 MDHEN, CDR2 SYDVKM. CDR3 length: 15 amino acids. V lost 6 bases and J 0 bases, leaving 12 bases between the germline ends. The CDR3 here is CASSPLQLAKNIQYF. The CDR3 DNA reads as TGTGCCAGCAGCCCCCTCCAACTAGCCAAAAACATTCAGTACTTC.

The chain is built from TRBV9 and TRBJ2-5; 10 bases align to TRBD1. Germline CDR1 is SGDLS and CDR2 is YYNGEE. V trimming: 2 bases; J trimming: 2 bases; junction bases outside the gene matches: 9. This CDR3 is built from 17 residues. CDR3 nucleotides: TGTGCCAGCAGCGTCCCGGACAGGGGGAATGGACAAGAGACCCAGTACTTC. Translated: CASSVPDRGNGQETQYF.

Only one count was recorded for this clone. J is TRBJ2-3 and V is TRBV5-4; tentative D call: TRBD2 (6 bases). Germline V gives CDR1 SGHNT, CDR2 YYREEE (reference sequence). The V end was cut by 3 bases, the J end by 2 bases, with 16 bases between. This CDR3 has 16 residues. Written as DNA, the CDR3 is TGTGCCAGCAGCTCTCCCGGCGGGGTATACACAGATACGCAGTATTTT. As protein: CASSSPGGVYTDTQYF.

The chain carries TRBV15 and TRBJ2-5; D is unresolved. CDR1 LNHNV and CDR2 YYDKDF come from the germline V gene (reference sequence). V lost 0 bases to trimming and J lost 4 bases, with 6 bases between them. The CDR3 extends over 13 amino acids. The CDR3 region is CATSRDTRETQYF. CDR3 DNA sequence: TGTGCCACCAGCAGAGATACACGAGAGACCCAGTACTTC.